This T cell receptor beta chain was sequenced in a study of cytomegalovirus exposure and HLA in healthy donors. This clone appeared a single time. Antigen unknown. The CDR3 totals 15 residues. Germline CDR1 is SGHTA and CDR2 is FQGNSA. V gave up 1 base and J gave up 1 base, with 10 bases separating them. Assay used: immunoSEQ multiplex PCR; TCRdb lists only in-frame clones, some missing. The sample comprises roughly 260,000 clones, 90% of which are singletons, and under 0.4% rests with the top ten. Study findings and constraints: The investigators catalogued 150 or so TCR beta chains as cytomegalovirus-associated. Through in vitro validation, three CMV-associated chains were shown to be specific for CMV antigens.

Sequenced: PBMCs. This receptor was obtained from a woman aged 18-29 years in good health and CMV-seronegative. The rearrangement uses TRBV7-2 and TRBJ2-5, with D possibly being TRBD1 (6 bases). The CDR3 is CASSLVRTVQETQYF. The CDR3 DNA sequence: TGTGCCAGCAGCTTAGTTCGGACAGTCCAAGAGACCCAGTACTTC.